Each of the 21 T cell receptor beta chains below was sequenced from the same sample in a study of identical twins listed by TCRdb under 2016. The library was built by means of 5' RACE. Instrument on record: Illumina HiSeq 2000. TCRdb took the public reads, trimmed them with fastp at Q25, ran MiXCR for clone calling and kept in-frame beta chains. Each entry is one CDR3 protein sequence, shown with its most common DNA and genes. The sample profile shows approximately 600,000 distinct CDR3 sequences; 9.6% of them were found once. Jointly, the top ten make up approximately 3% of the sample. This sample was shared with a second study, whose subject was yellow fever vaccine responses in identical twins.

The sequenced sample consisted of PBMCs. The receptors originated from a woman aged 18-29 years in good health.

A note on this clonotype: A much bigger clone sits one base away, suggesting this may be a read error. The chain has TRBV7-2 and TRBJ2-7; maybe TRBD2 (6 bases). The CDR3 has 16 residues. Germline V CDR1 and CDR2: SGHTA, FQGNSA. DNA of the CDR3: TGTGCCAGCAGCTTAAGGGGCGGGGCACTGACCTACGAGAAGTACTTC. Translated, it gives CASSLRGGALTYEKYF.

This clonotype came up a few times. The chain joins TRBV19 to TRBJ2-1; 7 bases agree with TRBD1. In germline, CDR1 is LNHDA, CDR2 SQIVND (reference sequence). Trimming at V came to 6 bases and at J to 3 bases, leaving 8 bases not matched to a gene. This CDR3 contains 15 residues. The DNA of the CDR3 is TGTGCCAGTAGCCGAAAGGGACAGATCTACAATGAGCAGTTCTTC. Its protein is CASSRKGQIYNEQFF.

This rearrangement joins TRBV7-3 to TRBJ2-3; D gene uncertain. Germline V gene data show CDR1 as SGHTA and CDR2 as FQGTGA. The CDR3 sequence is 13 residues long. Trimming stripped 5 bases from V and 6 bases from J, with 12 bases between. CDR3 sequence reads: CASSAPVPDTQYF. CDR3 nucleotides: TGTGCCAGCAGCGCCCCCGTCCCCGATACGCAGTATTTT.

This chain uses TRBV6-2 or TRBV6-3 with TRBJ2-5; 7 bases line up with TRBD2. Germline values: CDR1 MNHEY, CDR2 SVGEGT. This CDR3 spans 15 amino acids. After removal of 2 bases from V and 5 bases from J, the junction contained 8 bases not matched to a gene. The DNA of the CDR3 is TGTGCCAGCAGTTACGTTACGGGAGCGGGGGAGACCCAGTACTTC. Its protein is CASSYVTGAGETQYF.

This clonotype was picked up many times. This rearrangement joins TRBV20-1 to TRBJ1-1, with D perhaps matching TRBD1 (5 bases). Deletions cut 1 base from V and 1 base from J, with 7 bases between. Looked up from germline, CDR1 is DFQATT and CDR2 is SNEGSKA (reference sequence). The CDR3 loop spans 13 amino acids. The CDR3 spells CSARGTGNTEAFF. The DNA of the CDR3 is TGCAGTGCTAGAGGCACAGGGAACACTGAAGCTTTCTTT.

The chain joins TRBV20-1 to TRBJ2-2, with 8 bases identical to TRBD1. CDR1 is DFQATT and CDR2 is SNEGSKA in the germline V gene (reference sequence). The CDR3 extends over 15 amino acids. Germline trimming cut 3 bases from V and 6 bases from J; bases unmatched to any gene: 9. Here the CDR3 DNA reads TGCAGTGCTAGGTCGACAGGGGATCCGTCCGGGGAGCTGTTTTTT. It codes for CSARSTGDPSGELFF.

This sequence joins TRBV21-1 and TRBJ2-3; TRBD2, as called in the table, went unchecked against the DNA. TRBV21-1 is an annotated pseudogene. The CDR3 totals 19 residues. CDR3 DNA: TGTGCCAGCAGCAAATCTAGGATGGGAGCGGGGGGTTGCACAGATACGCAGTATTTT. Translating it yields CASSKSRMGAGGCTDTQYF.

This clonotype occurred many times. The CDR3 DNA reads as TGTGCCAGCAGCAACGGACTAGTTCCCGGCGAGCAGTACTTC. Its translation is CASSNGLVPGEQYF. V and J are TRBV6-1 and TRBJ2-7; TRBD2 matches at 7 bases. J was trimmed by 6 bases and V by 6 bases; bases with no gene match: 11. Germline V gene data show CDR1 as MNHNS and CDR2 as SASEGT. The CDR3 is 14 residues long.

This clonotype was picked up many times. The V and J genes are TRBV25-1 and TRBJ2-7; a possible D gene is TRBD1 (5 bases). The CDR3 contains 13 residues. V lost 4 bases, J lost 2 bases, and 9 bases lay in between. Germline V gene sequence: CDR1 MGHDK, CDR2 SYGVNS. The CDR3 is CASSVTGTYEQYF. CDR3 DNA: TGTGCCAGCAGTGTAACAGGAACCTACGAGCAGTACTTC.

This clonotype occurred many times. J is TRBJ2-3 and V is TRBV6-4; 9 nucleotides align to TRBD1. Trimming at V came to 6 bases and at J to 3 bases, leaving 7 bases not matched to a gene. Germline CDR1 MRHNA, CDR2 SNTAGT. This CDR3 comprises 15 residues. CDR3 sequence: CASSETGGGTDTQYF. The CDR3 DNA reads TGTGCCAGCAGCGAGACAGGGGGAGGAACAGATACGCAGTATTTT.

This clonotype was recorded a few times. The chain is built from TRBV29-1 and TRBJ2-4; TRBD2 might be the D (5 bases). Germline V gives CDR1 SQVTM, CDR2 ANQGSEA. Trimming removed 1 base at V and 0 bases at J, with 16 bases between. This CDR3 is built from 17 residues. The CDR3 nucleotides read TGCAGCGTTGAAGTATACCTAGAGGGTTTAGCCAAAAACATTCAGTACTTC. Protein product: CSVEVYLEGLAKNIQYF.

This clonotype was observed at least ten times. This CDR3 reads CSVEVQGPSYEQYF. CDR3 nucleotide sequence: TGCAGCGTTGAGGTACAGGGGCCTTCCTACGAGCAGTACTTC. V is TRBV29-1 and J is TRBJ2-7; 7 bases align to TRBD1. V trimming: 3 bases; J trimming: 1 base; junction bases outside the gene matches: 6. CDR1 is SQVTM and CDR2 is ANQGSEA in the germline V gene. The CDR3 is 14 amino acids.

This clonotype was counted ten times or more. The V call is TRBV3-1, the J call TRBJ2-7, with D perhaps TRBD2 (6 bases). The V end lost 7 bases, the J end lost 4 bases, and 14 bases lay between the germline ends. This CDR3 has 13 residues. Germline loops: CDR1 LGHDT, CDR2 YNNKEL (reference sequence). DNA for the CDR3: TGTGCCAGCACCCCTGGGGAGGCGTACGAGCAGTACTTC. As protein: CASTPGEAYEQYF.

The rearrangement joins TRBV5-1 to TRBJ2-7, with 10 positions matching TRBD1. V lost 0 bases to trimming and J lost 0 bases; unmatched junction nucleotides: 9. CDR3 length: 18 residues. The germline gives CDR1 SGHRS, CDR2 YFSETQ. CDR3 in amino acids: CASSLDVMDRGSSYEQYF. The CDR3 bases are TGCGCCAGCAGCTTGGATGTAATGGACAGGGGGAGCTCCTACGAGCAGTACTTC.

The chain recombines TRBV7-8 with TRBJ1-5; TRBD1 might be the D (6 bases). The V end lost 1 base, the J end lost 4 bases, and 17 bases lay between the germline ends. CDR3 size: 17 residues. Germline values: CDR1 SGHVS, CDR2 FQNEAQ. The CDR3 bases are TGTGCCAGCAGCTTAGGGGTTGGTGCGGGGGCTAATCAGCCCCAGCATTTT. It codes for CASSLGVGAGANQPQHF. The variable domain in full, with the rest retrieved from reference TRBV7-8 and TRBJ1-5, is GAGVSQSPRYKVAKRGQDVALRCDPISGHVSLFWYQQALGQGPEFLTYFQNEAQLDKSGLPSDRFFAERPEGSVSTLKIQRTQQEDSAVYLCASSLGVGAGANQPQHFGDGTRLSIL.

Of note for this clonotype: Because the CDR3's place on the DNA is in doubt, the DNA is left out and the CDR3 is given as listed by TCRdb. The chain carries TRBV5-1 and TRBJ2-3; the DNA was not used to check the table's D call, TRBD2. The CDR3 is 15 amino acids long, termini counted. Looked up from germline, CDR1 is SGHRS and CDR2 is YFSETQ. The CDR3 is CASRAGTSIGVRSIF.

This clonotype was observed once. A much larger clone lies a single base off, so this may be a read error. The chain has TRBV5-1 and TRBJ2-1; TRBD2 is a possible D gene (6 bases). CDR3 size: 15 residues. CDR1 is SGHRS and CDR2 is YFSETQ in the germline V gene. In DNA, the CDR3 is TGCGCCAGCAGCTTTGGCGGGATGGGACGCAATGGGCAGTTCTTC. This codes for CASSFGGMGRNGQFF.

This clonotype was seen a handful of times. The chain joins TRBV6-4 to TRBJ2-1, with TRBD2 matching over 12 bases. From germline, CDR1 is MRHNA and CDR2 SNTAGT. V lost 3 bases and J lost 6; bases outside the gene matches: 6. The CDR3 totals 16 residues. As DNA, the CDR3 is TGTGCCAGCAGTGAGATAGGGACTAGCGGGTTCAATGAGCAGTTCTTC. It encodes CASSEIGTSGFNEQFF.

Only a few counts were recorded for this clonotype. The chain is built from TRBV12-3 or TRBV12-4 and TRBJ2-5, with D perhaps matching TRBD2 (6 bases). Trimming shortened V by 6 bases and J by 4 bases, and 15 bases separated the two germline ends. The length of the CDR3 is 14 residues. CDR3 sequence: CASRPFAGRETQYF. The CDR3 nucleotides are TGTGCCAGCAGACCTTTTGCGGGGCGAGAGACCCAGTACTTC.

CDR3 sequence reads: CSAFGQGLNTGELFF. The CDR3 nucleotides read TGCAGTGCTTTCGGACAGGGACTTAACACCGGGGAGCTGTTTTTT. V is TRBV20-1 and J is TRBJ2-2; 8 positions agree with TRBD1. This CDR3 spans 15 amino acids. The germline gives CDR1 DFQATT, CDR2 SNEGSKA (reference sequence). V was pared by 5 bases and J by 2 bases, with 7 bases of the junction left unmatched.

The chain combines TRBV20-1 with TRBJ2-7, with a tentative D call TRBD2 (5 bases). The CDR3 has 13 residues. V was pared by 6 bases and J by 9 bases, with 21 bases between. Germline lookup yields CDR1 DFQATT and CDR2 SNEGSKA (reference sequence). The CDR3 here is CSALTSPSAGQYF. CDR3 DNA sequence: TGCAGTGCCCTTACCTCTCCCTCTGCGGGGCAGTACTTC.